This entry features one T cell receptor (beta chain) sequence. The PCR ran on 60 Vbeta and 13 Jbeta primers. This table comes from immunoSEQ multiplex PCR, and its TCRdb copy is limited to in-frame clones, with some not included. Here the sample spans under 250,000 clones, more than 60% being singletons. The data were taken from a study of cytomegalovirus exposure and HLA in healthy donors. Overall study: Roughly 180 million T cells yielded more than 95 million unique TCR beta sequences, as an earlier analysis found.

The V and J ends lost 5 bases and 0 bases respectively, with 17 bases between them. The CDR3 has 17 residues. CDR1 is LNHDA, CDR2 SQIVND, per germline (reference sequence). The chain has TRBV19 and TRBJ1-3; D is unclear. Sequencing was done on a sample of PBMCs. This TCR was sampled from a man aged 45 to 65 in good health and CMV-seronegative. DNA of the CDR3: TGTGCCAGTAGTCCTCCGGGAAGGACGAGCTCTGGAAACACCATATATTTT. It is translated as CASSPPGRTSSGNTIYF.